The 16 T cell receptor beta chains reported below all come from one sample, sequenced in a study of OX40 agonist ivuxolimab in advanced cancers. Clones were sequenced by immunoSEQ multiplex PCR, and TCRdb holds only the in-frame ones, with some missing. The sample contains 60,000 to 75,000 clones, approximately 81% of which appear only once. The specimen was CD4+ or CD8+ T cells sorted from blood, collected in a trial of the OX40 agonist ivuxolimab. The receptor set was obtained from an adult with an advanced solid tumor such as melanoma, head and neck, liver or kidney cancer.

V is TRBV10-3 and J is TRBJ1-2; perhaps TRBD1 as D (5 bases). The V end was cut by 7 bases, the J end by 5 bases, with 14 bases between. From germline, CDR1 is ENHRY and CDR2 SYGVKD. This CDR3 region has 13 residues. CDR3 nucleotides: TGTGCCATCACCCCGGGACGGGATTATGGCTACACCTTC. Protein: CAITPGRDYGYTF.

This clone has a single count. The chain links TRBV10-3 to TRBJ2-3; 11 nucleotides line up with TRBD2. Per germline, CDR1 ENHRY and CDR2 SYGVKD. With 1 base clipped from V and 7 bases from J, the junction kept 4 bases outside the gene matches. This CDR3 is 15 amino acids long. CDR3 loop: CAISELLAGANTQYF. As DNA, the CDR3 is TGTGCCATCAGTGAGTTACTAGCGGGGGCTAATACGCAGTATTTT.

This clone has only a few counts. The gene calls are TRBV20-1 and TRBJ2-1; D not certain. The CDR3 is made up of 11 amino acids. Trimming shortened V by 2 bases and J by 7 bases, and 6 bases separated the two germline ends. CDR1 DFQATT and CDR2 SNEGSKA come from the germline V gene (reference sequence). The CDR3 protein is CSARIENEQFF. CDR3 nucleotide sequence: TGCAGTGCTAGAATCGAGAATGAGCAGTTCTTC.

The CDR3 DNA reads as TGCGCCAGCAGCCTCCGGACAGGGGGAGGCTACACCTTC. Translating it yields CASSLRTGGGYTF. The J gene is TRBJ1-2, the V gene TRBV5-1, with 10 bases matching TRBD1. Germline V gene data show CDR1 as SGHRS and CDR2 as YFSETQ. The CDR3 spans 13 residues. Trimming cost V 4 bases and J 8 bases; bases outside gene matches: 5. Together with reference TRBV5-1 and TRBJ1-2, the CDR3 gives the full variable domain: KAGVTQTPRYLIKTRGQQVTLSCSPISGHRSVSWYQQTPGQGLQFLFEYFSETQRNKGNFPGRFSGRQFSNSRSEMNVSTLELGDSALYLCASSLRTGGGYTFGSGTRLTVV.

The rearrangement links TRBV7-9 to TRBJ2-5, with D perhaps TRBD2 (5 bases). V was trimmed by 4 bases and J by 0 bases, leaving 18 bases between them. Germline V gene lookup returns CDR1 SEHNR and CDR2 FQNEAQ (reference sequence). CDR3 size: 17 residues. The CDR3 DNA is TGTGCCAGCAGCTACCCCCTGAGCGGAACGTACCAAGAGACCCAGTACTTC. This gives the protein CASSYPLSGTYQETQYF.

V gene TRBV30 combines with J gene TRBJ1-2; D uncertain. The CDR3 has 11 amino acids. Between the trimmed V and J ends, which lost 2 bases and 6 bases, there was a span of 7 bases. Germline assignment: CDR1 GTSNPN and CDR2 SVGIG (reference sequence). CDR3 nucleotides: TGTGCCTGGAGTTTGCGCCATGGCTACACCTTC. This encodes CAWSLRHGYTF.

The genes are TRBV10-3 and TRBJ2-7; possible D gene TRBD1, 5 bases. There are 15 residues in the CDR3. From germline, CDR1 is ENHRY and CDR2 SYGVKD. The germline V and J ends were trimmed by 3 bases and 3 bases, with 15 bases remaining between them. CDR3 residues: CAISDSGLSDYEQYF. The CDR3 DNA follows: TGTGCCATCAGTGACTCAGGGCTTAGTGACTACGAGCAGTACTTC.

The chain uses TRBV19 and TRBJ2-2; 8 positions agree with TRBD2. This CDR3 has 15 residues. The V gene's germline CDR1 is LNHDA and CDR2 SQIVND (reference sequence). The V and J ends lost 9 bases and 5 bases, in that order; junction bases with no gene match: 11. CDR3 in DNA: TGTGCCAGCTCCAGAGCCACGGGGGGGACCGGGGAGCTGTTTTTT. Translated: CASSRATGGTGELFF.

The chain has TRBV29-1 and TRBJ2-3, with 15 bases identical to TRBD2. V trimming: 6 bases; J trimming: 2 bases; junction bases outside the gene matches: 9. Germline V gene sequence: CDR1 SQVTM, CDR2 ANQGSEA. The CDR3 contains 17 residues. Here the CDR3 DNA reads TGCAGCGTCACCTCGGGACTAGCGGGGGGTTCCACAGATACGCAGTATTTT. As protein: CSVTSGLAGGSTDTQYF.

The CDR3 sequence is CATSRDPTGASDTQYF. CDR3 in DNA: TGTGCCACCAGCAGAGACCCGACAGGGGCGTCAGATACGCAGTATTTT. The chain carries TRBV15 and TRBJ2-3, with 8 bases aligning to TRBD1. Looked up from germline, CDR1 is LNHNV and CDR2 is YYDKDF (reference sequence). This CDR3 is built from 16 residues. Trimming took 0 bases from V and 4 from J; bases not matched to a gene: 6. Complete variable domain (other parts from reference TRBV15 and TRBJ2-3): DAMVIQNPRYQVTQFGKPVTLSCSQTLNHNVMYWYQQKSSQAPKLLFHYYDKDFNNEADTPDNFQSRRPNTSFCFLDIRSPGLGDTAMYLCATSRDPTGASDTQYFGPGTRLTVL.

The chain has TRBV4-3 and TRBJ1-5; D gene ambiguous. Trimming took 0 bases from V and 4 from J, leaving 10 bases between them. The CDR3 runs to 15 residues. Germline V gene sequence: CDR1 LGHNA, CDR2 YSLEER. CDR3 sequence (DNA): TGCGCCAGCAGCCAAGAGTTCGGAGTTAATCAGCCCCAGCATTTT. It specifies CASSQEFGVNQPQHF.

CDR3 in amino acids: CASIGGALETQYF. The CDR3 DNA follows: TGTGCCAGTATCGGCGGGGCCCTGGAGACCCAGTACTTC. This chain connects TRBV19 to TRBJ2-5; D is perhaps TRBD2 (6 bases). Germline values: CDR1 LNHDA, CDR2 SQIVND (reference sequence). V was shortened by 7 bases and J by 5 bases, with 14 bases between the two germline ends. The CDR3 has 13 residues. The whole variable domain, remainder taken from reference TRBV19 and TRBJ2-5, is DGGITQSPKYLFRKEGQNVTLSCEQNLNHDAMYWYRQDPGQGLRLIYYSQIVNDFQKGDIAEGYSVSREKKESFPLTVTSAQKNPTAFYLCASIGGALETQYFGPGTRLLVL.

The chain is built from TRBV9 and TRBJ1-1; TRBD1 matches at 8 bases. With V trimmed by 0 bases and J by 1 base, 2 bases remained unmatched. Germline values: CDR1 SGDLS, CDR2 YYNGEE. The CDR3 sequence is 15 residues long. CDR3 protein: CASSVGTGKNTEAFF. As DNA, the CDR3 is TGTGCCAGCAGCGTAGGGACAGGGAAGAACACTGAAGCTTTCTTT.

This chain connects TRBV5-1 to TRBJ2-7; 9 nucleotides agree with TRBD1. Losses at the gene ends were 2 bases for V and 1 base for J; bases not matched to a gene: 1. The germline CDR1 and CDR2 sequences are SGHRS and YFSETQ. The CDR3 consists of 14 residues. The CDR3 nucleotides are TGCGCCAGCAGCTTCGGGACAGGGTCCTACGAGCAGTACTTC. Residues: CASSFGTGSYEQYF. The full variable domain, with the rest looked up from reference TRBV5-1 and TRBJ2-7, is KAGVTQTPRYLIKTRGQQVTLSCSPISGHRSVSWYQQTPGQGLQFLFEYFSETQRNKGNFPGRFSGRQFSNSRSEMNVSTLELGDSALYLCASSFGTGSYEQYFGPGTRLTVT.

V and J are TRBV18 and TRBJ2-5; D is undetermined. The CDR3 consists of 11 residues. CDR1 and CDR2 from the germline V gene are KGHSH and LQKENI. Trimming took 5 bases from V and 4 from J, leaving 5 bases between them. DNA for the CDR3: TGTGCCAGCTCATCCCTAGAGACCCAGTACTTC. As protein: CASSSLETQYF.

This clone was detected a few times. This chain links TRBV4-3 with TRBJ1-2; D call uncertain. Trimming cost V 0 bases and J 5 bases, with 10 bases left between them. Germline V gives CDR1 LGHNA, CDR2 YSLEER. The CDR3 length is 14 residues. CDR3 DNA sequence: TGCGCCAGCAGCCAAGATACGGCAGGATATGGCTACACCTTC. Translation gives CASSQDTAGYGYTF.